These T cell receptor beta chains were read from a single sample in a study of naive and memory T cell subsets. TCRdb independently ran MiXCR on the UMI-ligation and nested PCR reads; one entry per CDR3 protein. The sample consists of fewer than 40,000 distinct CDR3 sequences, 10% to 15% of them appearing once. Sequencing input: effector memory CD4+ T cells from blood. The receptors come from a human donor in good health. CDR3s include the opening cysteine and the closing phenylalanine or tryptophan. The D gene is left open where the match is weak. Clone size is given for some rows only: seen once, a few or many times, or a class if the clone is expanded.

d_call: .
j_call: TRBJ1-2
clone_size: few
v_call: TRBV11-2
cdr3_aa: CASSPAWYGYTF
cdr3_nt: TGTGCCAGCAGCCCCGCCTGGTATGGCTACACCTTC

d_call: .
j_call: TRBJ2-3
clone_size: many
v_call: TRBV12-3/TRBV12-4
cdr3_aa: CAISAWGLATDTQYF
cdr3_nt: TGTGCCATTTCGGCCTGGGGTCTAGCGACAGATACGCAGTATTTT

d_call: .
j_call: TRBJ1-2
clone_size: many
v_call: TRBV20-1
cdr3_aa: CSARSQDGHLGYTF
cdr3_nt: TGCAGTGCTAGATCCCAGGACGGCCACCTCGGCTACACCTTC

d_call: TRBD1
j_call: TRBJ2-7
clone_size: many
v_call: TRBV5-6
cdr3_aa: CASRNGQGSRFPVYEQYF
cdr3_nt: TGTGCCAGCAGAAACGGACAGGGGTCGAGGTTTCCGGTCTACGAGCAGTACTTC

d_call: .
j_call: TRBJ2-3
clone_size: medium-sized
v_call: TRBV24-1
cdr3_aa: CATSDLGTPSTDTQYF
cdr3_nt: TGTGCCACCAGTGATTTAGGGACACCTAGCACAGATACGCAGTATTTT

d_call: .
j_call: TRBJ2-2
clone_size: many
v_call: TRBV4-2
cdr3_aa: CASSQGDGELFF
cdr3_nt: TGTGCCAGCAGCCAAGGGGACGGGGAGCTGTTTTTT

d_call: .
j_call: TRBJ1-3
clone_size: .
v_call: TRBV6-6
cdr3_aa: CASRSSLNSGNTIYF
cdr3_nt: TGTGCCAGCAGGAGTAGCCTCAACTCTGGAAACACCATATATTTT

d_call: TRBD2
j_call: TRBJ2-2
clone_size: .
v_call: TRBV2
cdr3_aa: CASSPSGRGTGELFF
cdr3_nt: TGTGCCAGCAGTCCGAGCGGGAGAGGTACCGGGGAGCTGTTTTTT

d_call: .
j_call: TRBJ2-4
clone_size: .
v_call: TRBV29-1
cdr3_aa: CSVVWEDSKNIQYF
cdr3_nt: TGCAGCGTTGTATGGGAGGATTCCAAAAACATTCAGTACTTC

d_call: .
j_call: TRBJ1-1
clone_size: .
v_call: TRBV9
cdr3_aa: CASSVFRNTEAFF
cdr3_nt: TGTGCCAGCAGCGTATTTAGGAACACTGAAGCTTTCTTT

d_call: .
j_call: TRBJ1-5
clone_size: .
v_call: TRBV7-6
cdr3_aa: CASSLGPNSNQPQHF
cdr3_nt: TGTGCCAGCAGCTTAGGACCTAATAGCAATCAGCCCCAGCATTTT

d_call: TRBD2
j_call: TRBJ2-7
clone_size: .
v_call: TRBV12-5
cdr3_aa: CASGPGLADRFSGEQYF
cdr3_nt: TGTGCTAGTGGTCCGGGGCTAGCGGACCGTTTTTCGGGCGAGCAGTACTTC

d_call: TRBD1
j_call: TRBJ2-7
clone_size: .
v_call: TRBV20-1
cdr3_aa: CSARYFRDRGAYEQYF
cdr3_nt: TGCAGTGCTAGATACTTTCGGGACAGGGGTGCCTACGAGCAGTACTTC

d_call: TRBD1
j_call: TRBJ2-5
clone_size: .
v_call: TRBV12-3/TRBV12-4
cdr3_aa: CASSNPGQGEETQYF
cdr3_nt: TGTGCCAGCAGTAACCCGGGACAGGGCGAGGAGACCCAGTACTTC

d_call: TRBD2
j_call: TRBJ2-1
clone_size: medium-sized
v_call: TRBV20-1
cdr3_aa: CSARPHLAGRNNEQFF
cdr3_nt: TGCAGTGCTAGGCCCCATCTAGCGGGAAGGAACAATGAGCAGTTCTTC

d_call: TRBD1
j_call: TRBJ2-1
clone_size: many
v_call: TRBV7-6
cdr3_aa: CASSSQDRRNEQFF
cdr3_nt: TGTGCCAGCAGCAGTCAGGACAGGAGAAATGAGCAGTTCTTC

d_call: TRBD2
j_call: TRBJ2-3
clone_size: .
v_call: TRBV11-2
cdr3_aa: CASSSGLAGRDTQYF
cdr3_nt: TGTGCCAGCAGCTCCGGACTAGCGGGAAGAGATACGCAGTATTTT

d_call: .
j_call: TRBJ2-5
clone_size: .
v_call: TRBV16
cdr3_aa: CASSRGAGETQYF
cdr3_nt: TGTGCCAGCAGCCGCGGGGCAGGAGAGACCCAGTACTTC

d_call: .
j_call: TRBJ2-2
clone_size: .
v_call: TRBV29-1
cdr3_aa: CSVVSQANTGELFF
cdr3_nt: TGCAGCGTTGTTTCTCAAGCGAACACCGGGGAGCTGTTTTTT

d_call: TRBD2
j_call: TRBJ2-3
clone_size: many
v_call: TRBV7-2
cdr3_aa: CASRPPTSGSKDTQYF
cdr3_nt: TGTGCCAGCAGGCCTCCTACTAGCGGGAGTAAGGATACGCAGTATTTT

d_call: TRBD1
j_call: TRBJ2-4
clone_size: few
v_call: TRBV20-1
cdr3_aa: CSARGYRGPSIQYF
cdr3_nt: TGCAGTGCTAGGGGGTACAGGGGACCCAGCATTCAGTACTTC

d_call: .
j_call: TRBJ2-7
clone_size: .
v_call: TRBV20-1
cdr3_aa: CSAQVPGTYEQYF
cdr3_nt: TGCAGTGCTCAAGTCCCGGGTACCTACGAGCAGTACTTC

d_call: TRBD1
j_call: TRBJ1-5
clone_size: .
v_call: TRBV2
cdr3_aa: CASSRDRGGQPQHF
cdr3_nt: TGTGCCAGCAGCCGGGACAGGGGAGGTCAGCCCCAGCATTTT

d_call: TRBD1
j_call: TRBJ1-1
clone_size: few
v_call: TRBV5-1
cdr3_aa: CASSLAQGQLMNTEAFF
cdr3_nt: TGCGCCAGCAGCTTGGCCCAGGGACAGCTGATGAACACTGAAGCTTTCTTT

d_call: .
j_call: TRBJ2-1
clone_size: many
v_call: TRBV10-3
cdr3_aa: CAIGRTGDSNEQFF
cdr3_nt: TGTGCCATCGGAAGAACGGGAGACAGCAATGAGCAGTTCTTC

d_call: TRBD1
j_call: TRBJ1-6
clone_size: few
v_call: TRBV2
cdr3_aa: CASKQTGTDNSPLHF
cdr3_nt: TGTGCCAGCAAGCAGACCGGGACAGATAATTCACCCCTCCACTTT

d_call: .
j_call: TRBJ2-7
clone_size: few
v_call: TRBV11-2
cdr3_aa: CASSLRGVGLLGEQYF
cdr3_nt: TGTGCCAGCAGCTTACGTGGCGTGGGGCTTTTAGGAGAGCAGTACTTC

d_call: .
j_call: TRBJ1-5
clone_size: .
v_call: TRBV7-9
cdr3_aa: CASSQDGDSNQPQHF
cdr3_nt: TGTGCCAGCAGCCAGGACGGTGATAGCAATCAGCCCCAGCATTTT

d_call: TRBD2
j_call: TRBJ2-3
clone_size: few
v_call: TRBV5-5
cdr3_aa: CASSLAASGRLGDTQYF
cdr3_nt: TGTGCCAGCAGCTTGGCGGCTAGCGGGAGATTAGGGGATACGCAGTATTTT

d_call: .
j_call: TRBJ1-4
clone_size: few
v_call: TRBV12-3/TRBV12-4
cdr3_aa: CASSRQDSQGKLFF
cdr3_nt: TGTGCCAGCAGCCGTCAAGACTCTCAAGGAAAACTGTTTTTT

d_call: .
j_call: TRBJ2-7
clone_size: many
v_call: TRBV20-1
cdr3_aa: CSARGFQAWSGDEQYF
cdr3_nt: TGCAGTGCTAGGGGATTCCAAGCATGGTCGGGAGATGAGCAGTACTTC

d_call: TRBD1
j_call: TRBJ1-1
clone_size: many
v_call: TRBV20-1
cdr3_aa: CSARDGTDKAFF
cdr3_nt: TGCAGTGCGCGAGACGGGACAGACAAAGCTTTCTTT

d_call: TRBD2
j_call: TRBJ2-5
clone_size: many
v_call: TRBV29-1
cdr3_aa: CSAGTSGPQETQYF
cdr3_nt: TGCAGCGCTGGGACTAGCGGCCCCCAAGAGACCCAGTACTTC

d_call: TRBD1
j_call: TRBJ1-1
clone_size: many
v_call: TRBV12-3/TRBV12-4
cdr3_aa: CAVRGRFTEAFF
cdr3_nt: TGTGCCGTCAGGGGGAGGTTCACTGAAGCTTTCTTT

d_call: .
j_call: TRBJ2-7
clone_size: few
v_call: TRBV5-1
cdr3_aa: CASSPGPSSYEQYF
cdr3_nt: TGCGCCAGCAGCCCCGGGCCGAGCTCCTACGAGCAGTACTTC

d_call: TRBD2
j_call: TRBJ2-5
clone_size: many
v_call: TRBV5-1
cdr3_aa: CASSLEARGLKETQYF
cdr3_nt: TGCGCCAGCAGCTTGGAGGCTCGGGGACTAAAGGAGACCCAGTACTTC

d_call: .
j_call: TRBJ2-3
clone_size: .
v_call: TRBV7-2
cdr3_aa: CASSLDRSTDTQYF
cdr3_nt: TGTGCCAGCAGCTTAGACAGGAGCACAGATACGCAGTATTTT

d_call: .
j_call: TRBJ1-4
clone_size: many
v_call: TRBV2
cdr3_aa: CASRRTATNEKLFF
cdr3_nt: TGTGCCAGCAGGAGGACAGCAACTAATGAAAAACTGTTTTTT

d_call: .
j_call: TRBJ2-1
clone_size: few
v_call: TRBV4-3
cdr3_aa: CASSQDRIGGYNEQFF
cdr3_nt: TGCGCCAGCAGCCAAGATCGCATCGGCGGTTACAATGAGCAGTTCTTC

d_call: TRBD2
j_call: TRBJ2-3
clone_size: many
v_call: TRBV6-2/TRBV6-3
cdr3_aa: CASRSWTSGRMTDTQYF
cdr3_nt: TGTGCCAGCAGGAGCTGGACTAGCGGGAGAATGACAGATACGCAGTATTTT

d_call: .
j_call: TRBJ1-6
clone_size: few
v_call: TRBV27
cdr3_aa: CASREADRGSPLHF
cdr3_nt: TGTGCCAGCAGGGAAGCCGACCGGGGTTCACCCCTCCACTTT

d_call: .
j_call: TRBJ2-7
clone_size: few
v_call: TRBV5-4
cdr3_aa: CASSLDREVHEQYF
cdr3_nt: TGTGCCAGCAGCTTGGACAGGGAGGTCCACGAGCAGTACTTC

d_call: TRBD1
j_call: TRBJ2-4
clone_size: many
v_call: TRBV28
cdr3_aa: CASSLFVWDSDFIAKNIQYF
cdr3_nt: TGTGCCAGCAGTTTATTTGTCTGGGACAGTGACTTCATAGCCAAAAACATTCAGTACTTC

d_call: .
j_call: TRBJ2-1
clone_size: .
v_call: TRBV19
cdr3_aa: CASTPNPASNEQFF
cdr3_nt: TGTGCCAGTACCCCCAACCCAGCGAGCAATGAGCAGTTCTTC